A selection of T cell receptor beta chains follows, all from one sample in a study of radiotherapy plus CTLA-4 blockade in lung cancer. Using immunoSEQ multiplex PCR, the repertoire was profiled, and TCRdb retains in-frame clones only, with some absent. The sample consists of tens of thousands of clones, about 80% of them appearing once. The input for sequencing was peripheral blood, taken from a patient treated with radiotherapy plus ipilimumab. Receptor source: a human donor with non-small cell lung cancer that progressed on radiotherapy plus ipilimumab. The conserved cysteine and the conserved F or W are not part of the CDR3 here. Each record gives: J gene, clone size, V gene, CDR3 protein. Size tells how often a clone was seen (once, few, many) or the class of an expanded clone, and some rows leave it out.

>TRBJ2-5|-|TRBV5-1
ASSLEASGETQY
>TRBJ2-7|-|TRBV19
ASSHRSRTRGYEQY
>TRBJ2-7|-|TRBV5-6
ASSSGSYEQY
>TRBJ2-1|-|TRBV27
ASSKGTAAYNEQF
>TRBJ1-5|-|TRBV28
ASRGVYSNQPQH
>TRBJ1-1|-|TRBV5-1
ASSPGLNTEAF
>TRBJ2-5|-|TRBV9
ASSVQAGVSETQY
>TRBJ2-7|-|TRBV30
AWSKGPLGTYEQY
>TRBJ2-7|once|TRBV7-7
ASSLARGYEQY
>TRBJ1-1|-|TRBV6-5
ASSYLGGAEAF
>TRBJ1-3|once|TRBV29-1
SVADWGGGNTIY
>TRBJ1-1|-|TRBV5-1
ASSRETNTEAF
>TRBJ1-4|-|TRBV19
ASGTVQLNEKLF
>TRBJ2-3|-|TRBV27
ASLASLRTDTQY
>TRBJ2-2|-|TRBV1
TSSHRTRGGVSNTGELF
>TRBJ2-3|-|TRBV19
VQSTDTQY
>TRBJ1-4|once|TRBV28
ASSLSGGFEKLF